Presented here are 11 T cell receptor beta chains from one specimen sequenced in a study of blood T cell repertoires in COVID-19. Libraries were prepared by immunoSEQ multiplex PCR; TCRdb keeps only in-frame clonotypes and omits some of them. The table has more than 150,000 clones, 70% to 80% seen once. The sequenced material came from PBMCs or T cells enriched from blood (not recorded which). The receptors were sampled from a man between 60 and 75 years old who had been exposed to COVID-19.

This sequence joins TRBV6-2 or TRBV6-3 and TRBJ1-2; perhaps TRBD1 as D (6 bases). The CDR3 runs 15 residues. CDR1 MNHEY and CDR2 SVGEGT come from the germline V gene. Trimming took 2 bases from V and 4 from J, leaving 14 bases between them. DNA for the CDR3: TGTGCCAGCAGTTACAGTGCACAGGGACGCTATGGCTACACCTTC. Amino acid sequence: CASSYSAQGRYGYTF.

Only one count was recorded for this clone. J is TRBJ2-5 and V is TRBV6-5; 7 bases are shared with TRBD1. J was trimmed by 2 bases and V by 8 bases; bases with no gene match: 8. The CDR3 covers 14 residues. CDR1 MNHEY and CDR2 SVGAGI come from the germline V gene. CDR3: CASAMGQLQETQYF. DNA of the CDR3: TGTGCCAGCGCAATGGGACAGTTACAAGAGACCCAGTACTTC.

This rearrangement joins TRBV6-2 or TRBV6-3 to TRBJ1-2; TRBD1 matches 12 bases. The CDR3 is 14 amino acids. V was clipped by 6 bases and J by 8 bases; unmatched bases: 7. CDR1 and CDR2 (germline): MNHEY, SVGEGT. CDR3 residues: CASSTRGQGAGYTF. The CDR3 DNA follows: TGTGCCAGCAGCACCCGGGGACAGGGGGCCGGCTACACCTTC.

Concerning this clone itself: At one end, the junction sequence differs from germline, possibly due to a read error. V usage is TRBV2 and J usage is TRBJ1-1; D is unresolved. In germline, CDR1 is SNHLY, CDR2 FYNNEI. This CDR3 region has 12 residues. The CDR3 bases are TGTGCCAGCAGGGAAGGGCCGTATGAAGCTTTCTTT. This codes for CASREGPYEAFF.

This clone was detected only once. This chain joins TRBV7-2 and TRBJ2-7; TRBD2 agrees at 9 bases. Looked up from germline, CDR1 is SGHTA and CDR2 is FQGNSA. After removal of 5 bases from V and 0 bases from J, the junction contained 5 bases not matched to a gene. The length of the CDR3 is 15 residues. The DNA for the CDR3 is TGTGCCAGCAGCCTCAGTAGCGGGAGCTCCTACGAGCAGTACTTC. As protein: CASSLSSGSSYEQYF.

This clone was seen only a few times. This rearrangement joins TRBV11-2 to TRBJ2-5; a possible D gene is TRBD1 (6 bases). CDR1 and CDR2 (germline): SGHAT, FQNNGV. V was cut by 6 bases and J by 5 bases, with 13 bases left in between. This CDR3 contains 13 residues. CDR3 sequence reads: CASSFAGAETQYF. CDR3 DNA: TGTGCCAGCAGTTTCGCAGGGGCCGAGACCCAGTACTTC.

This clone was recorded once. The V gene is TRBV7-9, the J gene TRBJ2-3; the match to TRBD2 covers 10 bases. Germline values: CDR1 SEHNR, CDR2 FQNEAQ (reference sequence). The V and J ends lost 1 base and 1 base, in that order; junction bases with no gene match: 2. CDR3 length: 16 residues. This CDR3 reads CASSLVGLAGTDTQYF. The CDR3 DNA reads TGTGCCAGCAGCTTAGTCGGACTAGCGGGCACAGATACGCAGTATTTT.

This sequence joins TRBV10-2 and TRBJ2-5; weak D call: TRBD2 (6 bases). CDR1 WSHSY and CDR2 SAAADI come from the germline V gene. V lost 3 bases and J 3 bases, leaving 14 bases between the germline ends. The CDR3 has 15 residues. The CDR3 nucleotides are TGCGCCAGCAGTGACCCGAGGGAGCGGGAAGAGACCCAGTACTTC. This sequence encodes CASSDPREREETQYF.

The rearrangement joins TRBV5-4 to TRBJ2-3, with D possibly being TRBD1 (5 bases). V lost 0 bases and J 5 bases, leaving 7 bases between the germline ends. Per the germline V gene, CDR1 is SGHNT and CDR2 is YYREEE (reference sequence). The length of the CDR3 is 13 residues. In nucleotides, the CDR3 is TGTGCCAGCAGCTTGGCAGGGATAGATACGCAGTATTTT. This codes for CASSLAGIDTQYF.

This chain links TRBV6-5 with TRBJ1-1; no definite D call. The CDR3 has 14 residues. The germline V gene encodes CDR1 MNHEY and CDR2 SVGAGI. V gave up 4 bases and J gave up 1 base, with 10 bases separating them. CDR3 loop: CASSSPRGNTEAFF. The CDR3 DNA follows: TGTGCCAGCAGTTCTCCGAGAGGGAACACTGAAGCTTTCTTT.

CDR3: CASSSLEGRGEQYF. In DNA, the CDR3 is TGTGCCAGCAGTAGTTTGGAGGGCCGGGGTGAGCAGTACTTC. This rearrangement joins TRBV11-2 to TRBJ2-7, with TRBD2 as a possible D gene (6 bases). Germline lookup yields CDR1 SGHAT and CDR2 FQNNGV. V was shortened by 6 bases and J by 7 bases, with 19 bases between the two germline ends. The CDR3 consists of 14 residues.